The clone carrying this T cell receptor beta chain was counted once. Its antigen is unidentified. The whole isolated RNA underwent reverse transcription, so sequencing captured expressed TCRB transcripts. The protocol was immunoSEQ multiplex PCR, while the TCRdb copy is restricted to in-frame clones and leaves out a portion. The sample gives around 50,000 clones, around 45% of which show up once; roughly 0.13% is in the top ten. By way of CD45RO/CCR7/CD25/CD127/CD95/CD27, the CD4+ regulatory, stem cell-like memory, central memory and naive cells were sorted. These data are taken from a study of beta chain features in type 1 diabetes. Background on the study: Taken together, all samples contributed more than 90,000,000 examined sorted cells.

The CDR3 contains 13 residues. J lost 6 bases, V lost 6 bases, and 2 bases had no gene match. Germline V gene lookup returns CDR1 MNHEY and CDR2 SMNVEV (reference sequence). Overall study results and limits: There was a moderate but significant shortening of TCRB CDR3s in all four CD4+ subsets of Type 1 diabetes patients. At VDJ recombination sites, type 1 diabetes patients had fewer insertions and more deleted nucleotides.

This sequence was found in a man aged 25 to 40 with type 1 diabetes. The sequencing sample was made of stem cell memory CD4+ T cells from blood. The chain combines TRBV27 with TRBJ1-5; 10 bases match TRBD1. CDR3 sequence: CASSWTGGQPQHF. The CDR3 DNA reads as TGTGCCAGCAGCTGGACAGGGGGTCAGCCCCAGCATTTT.